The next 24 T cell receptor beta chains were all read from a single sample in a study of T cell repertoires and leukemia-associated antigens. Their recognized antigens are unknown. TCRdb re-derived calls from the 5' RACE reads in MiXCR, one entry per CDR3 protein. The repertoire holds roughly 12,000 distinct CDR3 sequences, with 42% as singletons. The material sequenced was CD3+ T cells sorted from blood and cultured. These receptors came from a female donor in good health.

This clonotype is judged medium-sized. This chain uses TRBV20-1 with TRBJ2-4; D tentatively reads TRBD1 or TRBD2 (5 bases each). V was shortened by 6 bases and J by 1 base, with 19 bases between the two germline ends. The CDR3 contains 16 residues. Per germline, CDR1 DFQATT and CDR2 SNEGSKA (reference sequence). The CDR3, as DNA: TGCAGTGCGCAACCGGGTCTCTGGGGGGCCAAAAACATTCAGTACTTC. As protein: CSAQPGLWGAKNIQYF.

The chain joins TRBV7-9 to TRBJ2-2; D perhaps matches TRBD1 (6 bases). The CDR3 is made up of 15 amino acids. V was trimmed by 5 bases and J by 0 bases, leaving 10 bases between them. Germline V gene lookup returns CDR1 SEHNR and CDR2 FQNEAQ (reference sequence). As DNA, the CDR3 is TGTGCCAGCAGCACAGGGTTGGCGAACACCGGGGAGCTGTTTTTT. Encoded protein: CASSTGLANTGELFF.

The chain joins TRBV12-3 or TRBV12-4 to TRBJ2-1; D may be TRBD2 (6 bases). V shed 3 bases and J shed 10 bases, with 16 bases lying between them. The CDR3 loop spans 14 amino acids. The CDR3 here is CASSLSDPGLEQFF. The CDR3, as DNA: TGTGCCAGCAGTTTGAGTGACCCGGGACTCGAGCAGTTCTTC.

CDR3 coding DNA: TGCGCCAGCAGCTTGTTAGCGGGGGACGGATCCTACGAGCAGTACTTC. Protein product: CASSLLAGDGSYEQYF. V and J are TRBV5-1 and TRBJ2-7, with TRBD2 matching over 9 bases. This CDR3 spans 16 amino acids. V shed 1 base and J 1 base; nucleotides not matched to a gene: 6. Germline V gives CDR1 SGHRS, CDR2 YFSETQ.

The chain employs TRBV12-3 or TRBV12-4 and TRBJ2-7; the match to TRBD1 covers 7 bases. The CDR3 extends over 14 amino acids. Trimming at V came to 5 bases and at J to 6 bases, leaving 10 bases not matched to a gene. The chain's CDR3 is CASSPGQVRGEQYF. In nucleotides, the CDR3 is TGTGCCAGCAGTCCTGGACAGGTTCGGGGCGAGCAGTACTTC.

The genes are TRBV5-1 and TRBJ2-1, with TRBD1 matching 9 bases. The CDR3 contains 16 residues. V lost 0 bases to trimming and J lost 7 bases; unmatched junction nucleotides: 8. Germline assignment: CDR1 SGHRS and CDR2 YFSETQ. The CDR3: CASSLEQGARSNEQFF. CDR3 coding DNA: TGCGCCAGCAGCTTGGAACAGGGGGCGAGATCTAATGAGCAGTTCTTC.

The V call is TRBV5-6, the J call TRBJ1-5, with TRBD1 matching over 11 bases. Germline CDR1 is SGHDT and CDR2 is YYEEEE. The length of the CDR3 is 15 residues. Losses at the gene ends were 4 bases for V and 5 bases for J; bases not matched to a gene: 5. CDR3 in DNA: TGTGCCAGCAGCCTACTGGGACAGGGGGATCAGCCCCAGCATTTT. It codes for CASSLLGQGDQPQHF.

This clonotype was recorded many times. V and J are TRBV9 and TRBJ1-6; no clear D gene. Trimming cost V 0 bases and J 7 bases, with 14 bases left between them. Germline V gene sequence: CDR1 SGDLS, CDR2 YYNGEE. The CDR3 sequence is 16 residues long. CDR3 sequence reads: CASSVGMSIGNSPLHF. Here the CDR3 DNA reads TGTGCCAGCAGCGTAGGAATGTCAATCGGGAATTCACCCCTCCACTTT.

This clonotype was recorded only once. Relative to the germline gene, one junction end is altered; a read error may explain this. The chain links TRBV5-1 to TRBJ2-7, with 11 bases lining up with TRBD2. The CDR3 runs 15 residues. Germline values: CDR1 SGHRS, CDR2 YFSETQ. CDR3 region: CAGSLVLAGGQEQYF. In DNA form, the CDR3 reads TGCGCCGGCAGCTTGGTGCTAGCGGGAGGACAGGAGCAGTACTTC.

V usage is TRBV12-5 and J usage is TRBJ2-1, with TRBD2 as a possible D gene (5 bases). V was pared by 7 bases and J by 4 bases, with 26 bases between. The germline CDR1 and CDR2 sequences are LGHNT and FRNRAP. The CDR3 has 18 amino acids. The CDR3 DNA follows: TGTGCTAGTGCCCTTAGACTACCACCGACGACTACGTACAATGAGCAGTTCTTC. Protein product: CASALRLPPTTTYNEQFF.

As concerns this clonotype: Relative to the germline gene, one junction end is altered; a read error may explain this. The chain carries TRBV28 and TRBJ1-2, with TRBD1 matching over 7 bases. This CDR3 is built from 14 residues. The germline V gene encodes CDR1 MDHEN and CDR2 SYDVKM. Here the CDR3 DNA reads TGTACCAGCGAGGGGAAGGGGGCTCACTATGGCTACACCTTC. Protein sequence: CTSEGKGAHYGYTF.

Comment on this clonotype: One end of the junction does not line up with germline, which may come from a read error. This chain's CDR3 is CSVEPSGHGSYEQCF. DNA for the CDR3: TGCAGCGTTGAACCCTCGGGACATGGGTCCTACGAGCAGTGCTTC. The chain has TRBV29-1 and TRBJ2-7; possibly TRBD1 for D (6 bases). CDR1 is SQVTM and CDR2 is ANQGSEA in the germline V gene. The CDR3 is 15 residues long.

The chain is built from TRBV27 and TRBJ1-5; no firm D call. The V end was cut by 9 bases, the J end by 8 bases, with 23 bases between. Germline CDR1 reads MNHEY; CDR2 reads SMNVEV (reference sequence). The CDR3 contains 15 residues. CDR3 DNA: TGTGCCAGTTGTATATCAGGTGGCGGGTGGAAGCCCCAGCATTTT. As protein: CASCISGGGWKPQHF.

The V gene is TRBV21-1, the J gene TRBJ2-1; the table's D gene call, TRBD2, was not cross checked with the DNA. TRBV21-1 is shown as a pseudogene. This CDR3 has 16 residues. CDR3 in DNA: TGTGCCAGCAGCAAAGGGGGTCTAGCGGGAGTAAATGAGCAGTTCTTC. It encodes CASSKGGLAGVNEQFF.

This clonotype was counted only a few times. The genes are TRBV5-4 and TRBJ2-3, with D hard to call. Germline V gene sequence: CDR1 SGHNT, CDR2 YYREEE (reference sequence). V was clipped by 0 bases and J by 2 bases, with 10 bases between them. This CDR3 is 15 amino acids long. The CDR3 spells CASSLGPKFTDTQYF. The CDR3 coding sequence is TGTGCCAGCAGCTTGGGTCCAAAATTCACAGATACGCAGTATTTT.

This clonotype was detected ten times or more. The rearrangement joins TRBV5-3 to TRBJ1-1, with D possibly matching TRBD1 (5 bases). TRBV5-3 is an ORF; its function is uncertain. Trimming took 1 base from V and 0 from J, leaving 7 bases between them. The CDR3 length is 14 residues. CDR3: CARSLKGMNTEAFF. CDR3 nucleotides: TGTGCCAGAAGCTTGAAGGGGATGAACACTGAAGCTTTCTTT.

CDR3 bases: TGTGCCTGTAGCGGGGGATTTGACAATGAGCAGTTCTTC. Protein: CACSGGFDNEQFF. The rearrangement uses TRBV30 and TRBJ2-1, with 9 bases matching TRBD2. CDR1 and CDR2 (germline): GTSNPN, SVGIG (reference sequence). This CDR3 comprises 13 residues. V was clipped by 6 bases and J by 5 bases; unmatched bases: 5.

The chain's CDR3 is CASSEELAGAGTQYF. Here the CDR3 DNA reads TGTGCCAGCAGTGAAGAGCTAGCGGGAGCGGGTACGCAGTATTTT. The chain employs TRBV2 and TRBJ2-3, with TRBD2 identical over 10 bases. The germline V gene encodes CDR1 SNHLY and CDR2 FYNNEI. This CDR3 is 15 amino acids long. Losses at the gene ends were 1 base for V and 8 bases for J; bases not matched to a gene: 6.

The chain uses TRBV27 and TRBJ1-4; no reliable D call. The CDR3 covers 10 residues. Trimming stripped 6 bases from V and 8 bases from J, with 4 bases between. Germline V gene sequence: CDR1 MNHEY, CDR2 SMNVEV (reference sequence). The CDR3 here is CASREEKLFF. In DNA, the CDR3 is TGTGCCAGCAGGGAAGAAAAACTGTTTTTT.

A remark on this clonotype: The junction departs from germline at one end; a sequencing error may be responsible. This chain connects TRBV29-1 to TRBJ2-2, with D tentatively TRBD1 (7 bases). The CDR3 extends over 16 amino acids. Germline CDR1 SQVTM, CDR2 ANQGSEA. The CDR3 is CSVELLGRGAPGELFF. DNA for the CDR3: TGCAGCGTTGAATTATTGGGCAGGGGGGCACCCGGAGAGCTGTTTTTT.

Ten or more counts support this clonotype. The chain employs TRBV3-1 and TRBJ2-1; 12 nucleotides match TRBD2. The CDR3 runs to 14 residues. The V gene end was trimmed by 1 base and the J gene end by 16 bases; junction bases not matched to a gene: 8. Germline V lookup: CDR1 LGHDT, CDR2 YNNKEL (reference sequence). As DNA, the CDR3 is TGTGCCAGCAGCCAAGGGACTAGCGGGACCGTTGGATTCTTC. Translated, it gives CASSQGTSGTVGFF.

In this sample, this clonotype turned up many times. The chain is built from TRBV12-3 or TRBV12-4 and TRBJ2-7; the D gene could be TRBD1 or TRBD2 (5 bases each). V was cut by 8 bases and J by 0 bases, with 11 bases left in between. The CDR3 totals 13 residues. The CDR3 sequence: CASCHGGSYEQYF. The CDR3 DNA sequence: TGTGCCAGCTGCCATGGGGGCTCCTACGAGCAGTACTTC.

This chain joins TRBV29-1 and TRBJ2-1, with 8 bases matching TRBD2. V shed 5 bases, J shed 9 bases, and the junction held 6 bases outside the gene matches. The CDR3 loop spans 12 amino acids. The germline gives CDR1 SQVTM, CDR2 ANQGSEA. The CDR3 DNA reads TGCAGCGTTCCCGGGAGGGCCAGTGAGCAGTTCTTC. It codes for CSVPGRASEQFF.

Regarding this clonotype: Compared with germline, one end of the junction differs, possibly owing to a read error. CDR3 coding DNA: TGCGCCAGCAGCTTGATACCTAGCGGGACCACAGATACGCAATATTTT. This encodes CASSLIPSGTTDTQYF. This rearrangement joins TRBV5-1 to TRBJ2-3, with 9 nucleotides matching TRBD2. Looked up from germline, CDR1 is SGHRS and CDR2 is YFSETQ. CDR3 length: 16 residues.